A selection of T cell receptor beta chains follows, all from one sample in a study of CD8 T cells in ankylosing spondylitis. TCRdb re-called the 5' RACE reads through MiXCR, storing one row per CDR3 protein. The table has 250,000 to 300,000 distinct CDR3 sequences, 15% to 25% seen once; the top ten hold under 8.5%. The source material was blood, either unsorted or a sorted T cell fraction (not recorded which). These receptor sequences come from a male donor with ankylosing spondylitis or in good health (not recorded which). Both conserved end residues are part of each CDR3. A D gene is named only where the DNA matches it firmly. Clone size is not always given. Where it is, it says once, few, many or a class for expanded clones.

TRBV12-3/TRBV12-4	NA	few	TRBJ2-3	CASSLGPRDFTDTQYF	TGTGCCAGCAGTTTGGGGCCCAGGGACTTCACAGATACGCAGTATTTT
TRBV28	NA	many	TRBJ2-1	CASTTGTPYNEQFF	TGTGCCAGCACTACAGGGACACCCTACAATGAGCAGTTCTTC
TRBV29-1	NA	NA	TRBJ1-1	CSVEQGAATEAFF	TGCAGCGTTGAGCAAGGGGCGGCCACTGAAGCTTTCTTT
TRBV12-3/TRBV12-4	TRBD1	NA	TRBJ2-2	CASSLRGTGDSGELFF	TGTGCCAGCAGTTTAAGGGGGACAGGGGATAGCGGGGAGCTGTTTTTT
TRBV10-3	NA	few	TRBJ2-2	CAISERNTGELFF	TGTGCCATCAGTGAGCGGAACACCGGGGAGCTGTTTTTT
TRBV9	NA	NA	TRBJ1-1	CASSPAYRGTEAFF	TGTGCCAGCAGCCCCGCCTATCGGGGCACTGAAGCTTTCTTT
TRBV12-3/TRBV12-4	NA	few	TRBJ1-2	CASSPGGDGYTF	TGTGCCAGCAGCCCCGGTGGGGATGGCTACACCTTC
TRBV9	TRBD2	few	TRBJ2-1	CASSVGGTSVNEQFF	TGTGCCAGCAGCGTAGGAGGGACTAGCGTCAATGAGCAGTTCTTC
TRBV27	TRBD1	few	TRBJ2-5	CASSFPSPGGGETQYF	TGTGCCAGCAGTTTCCCTTCCCCAGGGGGTGGGGAGACCCAGTACTTC
TRBV27	NA	few	TRBJ2-3	CASSLTPRGWGADTQYF	TGTGCCAGCAGTTTAACCCCCCGGGGCTGGGGTGCAGATACGCAGTATTTT
TRBV3-1	NA	few	TRBJ2-1	CASSRPQGGYNEQFF	TGTGCCAGCAGCCGCCCCCAGGGCGGATACAATGAGCAGTTCTTC
TRBV11-3	TRBD2	NA	TRBJ2-1	CASSLDAGRDEQFF	TGTGCCAGCAGCTTAGATGCGGGGAGGGATGAGCAGTTCTTC
TRBV5-1	TRBD1	few	TRBJ1-6	CASSLGTDRGGNSPLHF	TGCGCCAGCAGCTTGGGTACGGACAGGGGAGGTAATTCACCCCTCCACTTT
TRBV20-1	TRBD2	many	TRBJ2-3	CSARDSSGGADTQYF	TGCAGTGCTAGAGATTCGAGCGGGGGGGCAGATACGCAGTATTTT
TRBV28	TRBD2	NA	TRBJ2-5	CATQPGLAPGYQETQYF	TGTGCCACCCAACCGGGACTAGCCCCGGGATACCAAGAGACCCAGTACTTC
TRBV5-1	NA	few	TRBJ2-3	CASSLWSTDTQYF	TGCGCCAGCAGCTTGTGGTCCACAGATACGCAGTATTTT
TRBV10-1	NA	few	TRBJ2-5	CASSESGQWETQYF	TGCGCCAGCAGTGAGTCTGGACAATGGGAGACCCAGTACTTC